Below are 6 T cell receptor beta chains sequenced from a single sample in a study of T cell responses to AZD1222 COVID-19 vaccine. Here immunoSEQ multiplex PCR was the method, and the copy in TCRdb shows in-frame clones only, minus some. The sample records 69,000 or so clones, more than 75% being singletons. The sample in question was peripheral blood, obtained 28 days after the second dose of the MenACWY control vaccine. These receptors came from an adult who received the MenACWY meningococcal vaccine as a control.

This clone was seen more than once but under ten times. J is TRBJ1-5 and V is TRBV9; TRBD1 aligns across 7 bases. This CDR3 has 15 amino acids. Germline trimming cut 0 bases from V and 3 bases from J; bases unmatched to any gene: 3. Germline V gene data show CDR1 as SGDLS and CDR2 as YYNGEE. The CDR3 DNA sequence: TGTGCCAGCAGCGTAGAGGGACAGATCAATCAGCCCCAGCATTTT. Residues: CASSVEGQINQPQHF.

This clone was seen a handful of times. The CDR3 sequence is CASMGVGEQYF. CDR3 DNA sequence: TGTGCCAGTATGGGGGTGGGCGAGCAGTACTTC. The chain couples TRBV19 to TRBJ2-7, with D perhaps given as TRBD1 or TRBD2 (5 bases each). The CDR3 contains 11 residues. Germline V gene sequence: CDR1 LNHDA, CDR2 SQIVND (reference sequence). V dropped 7 bases and J dropped 6 bases, with 10 bases sitting between them.

The chain is built from TRBV6-6 and TRBJ2-1, with D perhaps assigned TRBD1 or TRBD2 (5 bases each). There are 13 residues in the CDR3. Germline CDR1 reads MNHNY; CDR2 reads SVGAGI (reference sequence). V was cut by 2 bases and J by 10 bases, with 12 bases left in between. The DNA of the CDR3 is TGTGCCAGCAGTTACCCCGGGGCGGGCGAGCAGTTCTTC. Translating it yields CASSYPGAGEQFF.

Only one count was recorded for this clone. This chain joins TRBV28 and TRBJ1-1, with 8 bases aligning to TRBD1. The CDR3 extends over 14 amino acids. V gave up 6 bases and J gave up 10 bases; unmatched junction bases: 13. Germline assignment: CDR1 MDHEN and CDR2 SYDVKM. CDR3 sequence: CASRATGAINGAFF. CDR3 DNA: TGTGCCAGCAGGGCGACAGGGGCCATTAACGGAGCTTTCTTT.

CDR3 loop: CASSTLRGNSPLHF. The CDR3 DNA reads as TGTGCCAGCAGCACCCTCAGGGGAAATTCACCCCTCCACTTT. This chain connects TRBV7-2 to TRBJ1-6, with a possible D match to TRBD1 (6 bases). V lost 5 bases, J lost 7 bases, and 12 bases lay in between. The CDR3 runs to 14 residues. Germline CDR1 SGHTA, CDR2 FQGNSA.

This chain links TRBV12-3 or TRBV12-4 with TRBJ1-3; D may be TRBD1 (5 bases). V lost 3 bases, J lost 7 bases, and 10 bases lay in between. This CDR3 has 13 residues. The CDR3 spells CASSLTAGNTIYF. The CDR3 DNA sequence: TGTGCCAGCAGTTTGACGGCAGGGAACACCATATATTTT.